This paragraph reports one T cell receptor beta chain. This entry belongs to a study of OX40 agonist ivuxolimab in advanced cancers. TCRdb's table, derived via immunoSEQ multiplex PCR, lists solely in-frame clones and lacks some. Among tens of thousands of clones listed, around nine tenths were seen once. The CDR3 consists of 20 residues. Trimming took off 4 bases at V and 0 bases at J, with 26 bases between the two ends. Germline values: CDR1 SGHRS, CDR2 YFSETQ. The starting material was CD4+ or CD8+ T cells sorted from blood, obtained in a trial of the OX40 agonist ivuxolimab. This receptor was taken from an adult with an advanced solid tumor such as melanoma, head and neck, liver or kidney cancer. This rearrangement joins TRBV5-1 to TRBJ2-1, with a weak D call TRBD2 (6 bases). The CDR3, as DNA: TGCGCCAGCAGCCAGACACGGTTTAGCGGAGCCCCCAGCTCCTACAATGAGCAGTTCTTC. Translated, it gives CASSQTRFSGAPSSYNEQFF.